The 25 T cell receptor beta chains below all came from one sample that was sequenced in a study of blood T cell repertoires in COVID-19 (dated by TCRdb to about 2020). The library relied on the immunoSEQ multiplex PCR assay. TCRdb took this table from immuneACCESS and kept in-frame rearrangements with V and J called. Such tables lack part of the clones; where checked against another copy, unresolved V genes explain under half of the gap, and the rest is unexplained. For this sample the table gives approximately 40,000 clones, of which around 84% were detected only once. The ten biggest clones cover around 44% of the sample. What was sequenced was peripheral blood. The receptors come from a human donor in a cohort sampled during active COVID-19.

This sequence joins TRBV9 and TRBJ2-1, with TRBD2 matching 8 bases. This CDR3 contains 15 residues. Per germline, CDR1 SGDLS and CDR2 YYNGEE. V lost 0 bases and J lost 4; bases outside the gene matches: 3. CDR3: CASSVELAAYNEQFF. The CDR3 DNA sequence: TGTGCCAGCAGCGTAGAACTAGCGGCGTACAATGAGCAGTTCTTC.

The CDR3 DNA follows: TGTGCCAGTAGTATGGAGTCAGCCGGTTGGCCCTATGGCTACACCTTC. As protein: CASSMESAGWPYGYTF. The rearrangement links TRBV19 to TRBJ1-2; D ambiguous. CDR3 length equals 16 residues. V shed 3 bases and J shed 4 bases, with 18 bases lying between them. The germline V gene has CDR1 LNHDA and CDR2 SQIVND (reference sequence).

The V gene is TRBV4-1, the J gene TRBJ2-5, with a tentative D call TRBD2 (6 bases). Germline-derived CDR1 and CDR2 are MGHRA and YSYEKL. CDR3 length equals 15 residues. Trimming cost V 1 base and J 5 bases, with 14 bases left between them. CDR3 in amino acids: CASSQGGGEWETQYF. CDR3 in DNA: TGCGCCAGCAGCCAAGGGGGCGGGGAATGGGAGACCCAGTACTTC.

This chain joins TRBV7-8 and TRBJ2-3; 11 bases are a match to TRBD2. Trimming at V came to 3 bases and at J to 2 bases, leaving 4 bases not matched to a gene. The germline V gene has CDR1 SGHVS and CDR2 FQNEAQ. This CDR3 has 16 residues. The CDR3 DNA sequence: TGTGCCAGCAGCTTCACTAGCGGGGGCTACACAGATACGCAGTATTTT. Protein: CASSFTSGGYTDTQYF.

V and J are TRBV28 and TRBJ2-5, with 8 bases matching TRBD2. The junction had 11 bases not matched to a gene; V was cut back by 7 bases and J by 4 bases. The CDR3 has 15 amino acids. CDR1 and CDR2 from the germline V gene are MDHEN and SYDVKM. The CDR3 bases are TGTGCCAGCAACGGCCCAGGACGGGGGGGAGAGACCCAGTACTTC. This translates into CASNGPGRGGETQYF.

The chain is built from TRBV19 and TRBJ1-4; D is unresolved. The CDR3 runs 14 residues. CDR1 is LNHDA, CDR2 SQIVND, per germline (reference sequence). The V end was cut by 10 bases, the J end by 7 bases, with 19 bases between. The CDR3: CATTAGRAGEKLFF. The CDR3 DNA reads TGTGCCACTACTGCGGGGAGGGCAGGTGAAAAACTGTTTTTT.

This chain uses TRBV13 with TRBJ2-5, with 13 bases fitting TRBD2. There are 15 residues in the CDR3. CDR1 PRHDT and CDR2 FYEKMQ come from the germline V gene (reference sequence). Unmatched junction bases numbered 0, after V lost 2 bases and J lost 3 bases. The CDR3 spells CASSLTSGGEETQYF. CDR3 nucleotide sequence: TGTGCCAGCAGCTTAACTAGCGGGGGGGAAGAGACCCAGTACTTC.

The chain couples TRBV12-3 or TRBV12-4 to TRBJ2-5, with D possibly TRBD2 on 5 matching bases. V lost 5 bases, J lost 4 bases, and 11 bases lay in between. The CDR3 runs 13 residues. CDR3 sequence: CASSMRRGETQYF. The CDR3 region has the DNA TGTGCCAGCAGTATGAGACGGGGAGAGACCCAGTACTTC.

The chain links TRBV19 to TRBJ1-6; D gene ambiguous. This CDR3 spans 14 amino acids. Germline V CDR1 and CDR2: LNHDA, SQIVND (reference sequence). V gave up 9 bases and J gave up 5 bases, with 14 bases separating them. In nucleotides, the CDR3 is TGTGCCAGCCCCGTGGCAGCGGATAATTCACCCCTCCACTTT. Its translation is CASPVAADNSPLHF.

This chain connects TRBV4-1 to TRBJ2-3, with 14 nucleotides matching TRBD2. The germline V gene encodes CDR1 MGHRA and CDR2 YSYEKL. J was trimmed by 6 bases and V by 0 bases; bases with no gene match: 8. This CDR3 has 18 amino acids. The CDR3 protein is CASSQEWATSGGADTQYF. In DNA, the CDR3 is TGCGCCAGCAGCCAAGAGTGGGCGACTAGCGGGGGGGCGGATACGCAGTATTTT.

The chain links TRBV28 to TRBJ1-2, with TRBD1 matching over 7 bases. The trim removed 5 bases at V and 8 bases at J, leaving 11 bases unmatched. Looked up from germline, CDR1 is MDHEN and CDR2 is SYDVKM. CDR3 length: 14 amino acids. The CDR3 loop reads CASSPDRVRGGYTF. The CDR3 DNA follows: TGTGCCAGCAGTCCCGACAGGGTACGAGGCGGCTACACCTTC.

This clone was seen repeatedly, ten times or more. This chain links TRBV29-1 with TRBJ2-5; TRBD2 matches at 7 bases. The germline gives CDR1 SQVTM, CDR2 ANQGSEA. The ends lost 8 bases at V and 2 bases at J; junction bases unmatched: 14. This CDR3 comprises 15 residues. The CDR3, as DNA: TGCAGCCAAAAATCGTGGGGGGGAGGACAAGAGACCCAGTACTTC. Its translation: CSQKSWGGGQETQYF.

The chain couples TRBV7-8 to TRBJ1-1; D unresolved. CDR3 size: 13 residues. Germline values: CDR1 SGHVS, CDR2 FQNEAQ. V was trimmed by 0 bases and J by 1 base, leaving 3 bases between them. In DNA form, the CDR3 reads TGTGCCAGCAGCTTAGCCAGGAACACTGAAGCTTTCTTT. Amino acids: CASSLARNTEAFF. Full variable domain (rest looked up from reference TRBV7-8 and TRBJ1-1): GAGVSQSPRYKVAKRGQDVALRCDPISGHVSLFWYQQALGQGPEFLTYFQNEAQLDKSGLPSDRFFAERPEGSVSTLKIQRTQQEDSAVYLCASSLARNTEAFFGQGTRLTVV.

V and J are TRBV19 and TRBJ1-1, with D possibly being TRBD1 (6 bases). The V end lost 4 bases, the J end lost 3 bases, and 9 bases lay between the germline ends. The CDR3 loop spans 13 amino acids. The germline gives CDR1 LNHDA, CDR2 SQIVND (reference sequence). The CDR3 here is CASSRGQHTEAFF. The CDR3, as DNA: TGTGCCAGTAGTAGGGGGCAGCACACTGAAGCTTTCTTT.

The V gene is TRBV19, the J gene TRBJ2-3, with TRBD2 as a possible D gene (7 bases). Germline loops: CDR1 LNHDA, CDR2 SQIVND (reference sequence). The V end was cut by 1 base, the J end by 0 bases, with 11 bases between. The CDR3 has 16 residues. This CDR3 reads CASSIGGGESTDTQYF. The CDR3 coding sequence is TGTGCCAGTAGTATAGGAGGGGGGGAAAGCACAGATACGCAGTATTTT.

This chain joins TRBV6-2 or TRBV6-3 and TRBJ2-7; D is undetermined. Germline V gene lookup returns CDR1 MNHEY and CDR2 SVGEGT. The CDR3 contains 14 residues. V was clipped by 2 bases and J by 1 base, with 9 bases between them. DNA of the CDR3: TGTGCCAGCAGTTACCCGCGACTGTCCTACGAGCAGTACTTC. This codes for CASSYPRLSYEQYF.

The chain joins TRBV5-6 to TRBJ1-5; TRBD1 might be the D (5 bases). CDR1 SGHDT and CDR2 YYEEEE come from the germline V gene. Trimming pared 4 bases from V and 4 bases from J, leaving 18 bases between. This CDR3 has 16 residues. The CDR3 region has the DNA TGTGCCAGCAGCCCCTCGGGCAGGGTTGGGAATCAGCCCCAGCATTTT. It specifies CASSPSGRVGNQPQHF.

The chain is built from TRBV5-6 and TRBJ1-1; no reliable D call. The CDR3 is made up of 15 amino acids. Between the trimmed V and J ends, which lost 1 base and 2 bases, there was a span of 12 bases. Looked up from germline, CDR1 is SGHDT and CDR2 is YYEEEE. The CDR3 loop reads CASSLSARGNTEAFF. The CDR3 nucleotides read TGTGCCAGCAGCTTGAGTGCCCGGGGAAACACTGAAGCTTTCTTT.

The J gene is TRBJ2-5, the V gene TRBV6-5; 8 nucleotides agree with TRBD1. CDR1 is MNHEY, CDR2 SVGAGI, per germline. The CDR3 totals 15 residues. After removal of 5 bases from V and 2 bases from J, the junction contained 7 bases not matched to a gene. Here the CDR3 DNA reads TGTGCCAGCAGTCGGACAGGGAATGGGCAAGAGACCCAGTACTTC. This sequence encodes CASSRTGNGQETQYF.

The CDR3 sequence: CASSEAAAGRSTDTQYF. The CDR3 nucleotides are TGTGCCAGCAGTGAAGCGGCGGCGGGGCGGAGCACAGATACGCAGTATTTT. The chain couples TRBV6-1 to TRBJ2-3, with D perhaps TRBD2 (6 bases). The CDR3 runs 17 residues. Germline V lookup: CDR1 MNHNS, CDR2 SASEGT. Trimming stripped 0 bases from V and 0 bases from J, with 13 bases between.

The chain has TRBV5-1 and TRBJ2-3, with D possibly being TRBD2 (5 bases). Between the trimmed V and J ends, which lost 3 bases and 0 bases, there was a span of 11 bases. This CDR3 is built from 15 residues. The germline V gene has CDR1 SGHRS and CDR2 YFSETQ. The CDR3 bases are TGCGCCAGCAGCTCCGAGAGGACTAGCACAGATACGCAGTATTTT. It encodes CASSSERTSTDTQYF.

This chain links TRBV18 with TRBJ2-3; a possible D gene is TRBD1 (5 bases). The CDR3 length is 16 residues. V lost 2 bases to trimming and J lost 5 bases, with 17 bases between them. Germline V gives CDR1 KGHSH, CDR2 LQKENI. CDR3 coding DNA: TGTGCCAGCTCACCAAGGATGACGCTAGGGGTAGATACGCAGTATTTT. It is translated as CASSPRMTLGVDTQYF.

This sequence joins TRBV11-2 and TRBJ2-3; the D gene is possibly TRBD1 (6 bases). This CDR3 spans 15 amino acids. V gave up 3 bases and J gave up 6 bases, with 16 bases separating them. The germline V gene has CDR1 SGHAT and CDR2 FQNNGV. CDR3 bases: TGTGCCAGCAGCTTGGACAGAGTAAGGAGGGATACGCAGTATTTT. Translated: CASSLDRVRRDTQYF.

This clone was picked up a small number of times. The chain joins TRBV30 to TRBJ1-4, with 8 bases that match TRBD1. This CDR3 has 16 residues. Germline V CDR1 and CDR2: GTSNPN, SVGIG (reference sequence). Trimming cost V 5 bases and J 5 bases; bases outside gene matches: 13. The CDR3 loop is CAWDRGGGAKNEKLFF. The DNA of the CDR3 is TGTGCCTGGGACAGGGGCGGAGGGGCTAAGAATGAAAAACTGTTTTTT.

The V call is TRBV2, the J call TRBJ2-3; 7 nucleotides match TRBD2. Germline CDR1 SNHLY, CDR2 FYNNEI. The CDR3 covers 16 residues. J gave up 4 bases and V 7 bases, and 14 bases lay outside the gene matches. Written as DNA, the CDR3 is TGTGCCAGCAAAGAGCTGGTGGCGGGGGTTGCAGATACGCAGTATTTT. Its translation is CASKELVAGVADTQYF.